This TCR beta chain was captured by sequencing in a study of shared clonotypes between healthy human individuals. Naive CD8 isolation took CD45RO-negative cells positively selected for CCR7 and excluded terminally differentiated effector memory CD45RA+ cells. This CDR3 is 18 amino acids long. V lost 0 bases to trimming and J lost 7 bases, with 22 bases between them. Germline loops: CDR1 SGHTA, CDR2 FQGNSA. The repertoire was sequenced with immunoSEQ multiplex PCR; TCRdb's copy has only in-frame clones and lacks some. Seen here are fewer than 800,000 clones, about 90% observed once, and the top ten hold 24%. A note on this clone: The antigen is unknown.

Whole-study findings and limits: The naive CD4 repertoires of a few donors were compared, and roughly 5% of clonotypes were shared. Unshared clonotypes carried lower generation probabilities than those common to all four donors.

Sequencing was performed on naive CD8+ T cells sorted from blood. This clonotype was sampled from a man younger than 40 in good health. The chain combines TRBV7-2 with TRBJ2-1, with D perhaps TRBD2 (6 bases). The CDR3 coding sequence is TGTGCCAGCAGCTTAGCGACGGGGAACGGGAGATCGTTGAATGAGCAGTTCTTC. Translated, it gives CASSLATGNGRSLNEQFF.